This TCR beta chain originates from a study of T cell changes during pregnancy in multiple sclerosis. CDR3 length equals 13 residues. Per the germline V gene, CDR1 is SGHTA and CDR2 is FQGTGA. Trimming removed 0 bases from V and 5 bases from J, with 4 bases in between. Generated by immunoSEQ multiplex PCR, the TCRdb table keeps only in-frame clones and is missing some. The repertoire holds 50,000 or so clones, with 92% as singletons. The input for sequencing was CD4+ T cells from peripheral blood mononuclear cells, taken in the third trimester of pregnancy. The genes are TRBV7-3 and TRBJ2-2, with D unclear. This receptor was taken from a female donor with multiple sclerosis, enrolled in a pregnancy study. For the CDR3, the DNA is TGTGCCAGCAGCTTAACGCGGACCGGGGAGCTGTTTTTT. Translating gives CASSLTRTGELFF.